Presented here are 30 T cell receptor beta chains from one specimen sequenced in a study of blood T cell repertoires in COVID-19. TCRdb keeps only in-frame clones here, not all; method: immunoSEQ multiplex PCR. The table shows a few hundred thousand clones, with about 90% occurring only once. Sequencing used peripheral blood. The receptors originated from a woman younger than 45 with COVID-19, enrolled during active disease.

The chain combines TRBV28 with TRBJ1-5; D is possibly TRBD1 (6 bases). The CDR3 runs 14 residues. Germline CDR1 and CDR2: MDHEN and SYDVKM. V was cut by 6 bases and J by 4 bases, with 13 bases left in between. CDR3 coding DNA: TGTGCCAGCAGCAAGGGGGGGGATAATCAGCCCCAGCATTTT. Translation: CASSKGGDNQPQHF.

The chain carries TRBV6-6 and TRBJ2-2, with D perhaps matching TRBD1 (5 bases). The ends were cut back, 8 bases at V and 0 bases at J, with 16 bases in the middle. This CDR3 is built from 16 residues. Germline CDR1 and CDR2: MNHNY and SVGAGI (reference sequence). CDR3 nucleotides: TGTGCCAGCGCGTCCGACAGCGTTTCGAACACCGGGGAGCTGTTTTTT. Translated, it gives CASASDSVSNTGELFF.

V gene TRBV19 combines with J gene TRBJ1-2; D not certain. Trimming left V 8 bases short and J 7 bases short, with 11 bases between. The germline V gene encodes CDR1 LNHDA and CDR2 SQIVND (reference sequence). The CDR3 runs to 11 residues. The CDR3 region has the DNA TGTGCCAGTCGAGGAGGGTTTGGCTACACCTTC. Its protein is CASRGGFGYTF.

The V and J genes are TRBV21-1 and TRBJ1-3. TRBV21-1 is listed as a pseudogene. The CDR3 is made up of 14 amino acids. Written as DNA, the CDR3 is TGTGCCAGCACCGCGTATGCAACTGGAAACACCATATATTTT. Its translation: CASTAYATGNTIYF.

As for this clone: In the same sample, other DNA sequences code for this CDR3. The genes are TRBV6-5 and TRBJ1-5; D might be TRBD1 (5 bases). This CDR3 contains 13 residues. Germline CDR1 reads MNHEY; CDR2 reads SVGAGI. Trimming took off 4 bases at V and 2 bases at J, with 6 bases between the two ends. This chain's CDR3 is CASSSGGNQPQHF. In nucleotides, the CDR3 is TGTGCCAGCAGTTCGGGGGGCAATCAGCCCCAGCATTTT.

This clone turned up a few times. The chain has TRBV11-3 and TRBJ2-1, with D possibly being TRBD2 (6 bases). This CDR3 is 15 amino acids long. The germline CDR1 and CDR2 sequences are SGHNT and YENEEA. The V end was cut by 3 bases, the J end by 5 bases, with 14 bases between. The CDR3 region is CASSLGLSRHNEQFF. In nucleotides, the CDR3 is TGTGCCAGCAGCTTGGGACTTTCCAGACACAATGAGCAGTTCTTC.

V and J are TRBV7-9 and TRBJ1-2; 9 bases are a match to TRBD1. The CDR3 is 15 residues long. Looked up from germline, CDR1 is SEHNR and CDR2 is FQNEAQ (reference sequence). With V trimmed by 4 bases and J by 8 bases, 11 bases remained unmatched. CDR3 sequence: CASSYLGQGLYGYTF. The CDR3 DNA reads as TGTGCCAGCAGCTACCTGGGACAGGGCCTCTACGGCTACACCTTC.

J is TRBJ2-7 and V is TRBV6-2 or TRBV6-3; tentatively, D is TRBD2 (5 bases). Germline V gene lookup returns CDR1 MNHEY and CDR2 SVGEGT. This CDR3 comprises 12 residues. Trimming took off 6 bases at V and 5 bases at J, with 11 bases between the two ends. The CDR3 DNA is TGTGCCAGCAGCCTTCTAGCAAACGAGCAGTACTTC. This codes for CASSLLANEQYF.

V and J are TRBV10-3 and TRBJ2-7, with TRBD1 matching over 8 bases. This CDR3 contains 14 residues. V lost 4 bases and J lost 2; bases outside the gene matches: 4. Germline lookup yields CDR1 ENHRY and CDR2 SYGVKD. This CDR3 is CAISGQGATYEQYF. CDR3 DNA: TGTGCCATCAGTGGTCAGGGGGCCACCTACGAGCAGTACTTC.

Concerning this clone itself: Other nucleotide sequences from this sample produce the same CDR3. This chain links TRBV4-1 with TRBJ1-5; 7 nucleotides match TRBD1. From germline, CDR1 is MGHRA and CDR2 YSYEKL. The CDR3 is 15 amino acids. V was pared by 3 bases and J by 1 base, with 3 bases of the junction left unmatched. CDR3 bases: TGCGCCAGCAGCCAGGTGACAGGGAGCAATCAGCCCCAGCATTTT. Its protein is CASSQVTGSNQPQHF.

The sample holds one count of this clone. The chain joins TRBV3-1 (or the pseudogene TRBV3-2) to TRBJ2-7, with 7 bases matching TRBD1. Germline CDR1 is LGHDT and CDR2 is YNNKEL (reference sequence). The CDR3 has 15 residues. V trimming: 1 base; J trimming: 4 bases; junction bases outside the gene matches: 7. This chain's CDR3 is CASSQALTGSYEQYF. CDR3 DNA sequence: TGTGCCAGCAGCCAAGCGCTGACAGGGTCATACGAGCAGTACTTC.

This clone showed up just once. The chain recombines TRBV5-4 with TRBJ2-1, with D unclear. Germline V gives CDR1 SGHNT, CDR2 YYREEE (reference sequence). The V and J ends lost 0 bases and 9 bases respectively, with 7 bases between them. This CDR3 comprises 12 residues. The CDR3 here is CASSLAGIEQFF. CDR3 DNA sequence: TGTGCCAGCAGCTTGGCAGGTATTGAGCAGTTCTTC.

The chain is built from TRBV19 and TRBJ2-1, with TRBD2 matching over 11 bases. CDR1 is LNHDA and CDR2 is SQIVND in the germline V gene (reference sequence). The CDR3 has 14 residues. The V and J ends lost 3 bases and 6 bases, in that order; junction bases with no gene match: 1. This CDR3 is CASSISGRGNEQFF. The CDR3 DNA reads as TGTGCCAGTAGTATTAGCGGGAGGGGCAATGAGCAGTTCTTC.

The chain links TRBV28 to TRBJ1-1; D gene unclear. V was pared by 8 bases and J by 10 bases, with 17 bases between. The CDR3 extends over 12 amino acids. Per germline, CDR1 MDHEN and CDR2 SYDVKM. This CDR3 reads CASRISGRGAFF. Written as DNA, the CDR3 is TGTGCCAGCCGAATCAGCGGGCGGGGAGCTTTCTTT.

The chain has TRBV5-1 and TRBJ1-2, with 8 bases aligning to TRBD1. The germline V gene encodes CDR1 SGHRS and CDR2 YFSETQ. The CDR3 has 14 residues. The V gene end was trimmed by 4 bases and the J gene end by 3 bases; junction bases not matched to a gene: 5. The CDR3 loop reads CASSGAGGDYGYTF. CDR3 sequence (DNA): TGCGCCAGCAGCGGGGCAGGGGGCGACTATGGCTACACCTTC.

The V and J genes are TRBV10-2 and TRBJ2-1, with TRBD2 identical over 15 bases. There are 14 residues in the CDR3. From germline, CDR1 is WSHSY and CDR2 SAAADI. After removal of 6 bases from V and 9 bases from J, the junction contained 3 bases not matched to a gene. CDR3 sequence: CASRGLAGGAEQFF. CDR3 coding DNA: TGCGCCAGCAGAGGACTAGCGGGAGGGGCTGAGCAGTTCTTC.

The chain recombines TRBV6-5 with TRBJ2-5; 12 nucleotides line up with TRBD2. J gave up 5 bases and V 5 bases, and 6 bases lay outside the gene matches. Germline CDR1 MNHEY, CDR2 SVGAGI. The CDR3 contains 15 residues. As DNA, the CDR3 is TGTGCCAGCAGTCTACTAGCGGGAGGAGGTGAGACCCAGTACTTC. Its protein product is CASSLLAGGGETQYF.

The CDR3 sequence is CASSLGLAGETDTQYF. The DNA of the CDR3 is TGTGCCAGCAGCTTGGGACTAGCGGGAGAGACAGATACGCAGTATTTT. The rearrangement uses TRBV5-6 and TRBJ2-3; the match to TRBD2 covers 12 bases. Per the germline V gene, CDR1 is SGHDT and CDR2 is YYEEEE. V was pared by 0 bases and J by 3 bases, with 2 bases of the junction left unmatched. CDR3 length: 16 amino acids.

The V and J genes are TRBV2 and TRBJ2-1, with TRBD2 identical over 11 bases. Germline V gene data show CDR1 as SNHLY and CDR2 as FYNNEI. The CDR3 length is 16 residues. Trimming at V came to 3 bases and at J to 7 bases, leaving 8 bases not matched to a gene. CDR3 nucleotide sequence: TGTGCCAGCAGTGATTCTAGCGGGAGGCCTTGGAATGAGCAGTTCTTC. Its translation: CASSDSSGRPWNEQFF.

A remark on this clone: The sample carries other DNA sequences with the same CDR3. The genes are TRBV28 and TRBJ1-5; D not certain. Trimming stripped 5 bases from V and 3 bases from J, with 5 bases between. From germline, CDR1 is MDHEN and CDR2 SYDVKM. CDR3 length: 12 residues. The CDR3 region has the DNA TGTGCCAGCAGTCCCGTCAATCAGCCCCAGCATTTT. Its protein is CASSPVNQPQHF.

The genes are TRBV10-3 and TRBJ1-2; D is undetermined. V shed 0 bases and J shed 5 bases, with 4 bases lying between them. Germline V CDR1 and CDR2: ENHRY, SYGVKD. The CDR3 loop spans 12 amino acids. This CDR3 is CAISESRYGYTF. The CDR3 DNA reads TGTGCCATCAGTGAGTCGCGGTATGGCTACACCTTC.

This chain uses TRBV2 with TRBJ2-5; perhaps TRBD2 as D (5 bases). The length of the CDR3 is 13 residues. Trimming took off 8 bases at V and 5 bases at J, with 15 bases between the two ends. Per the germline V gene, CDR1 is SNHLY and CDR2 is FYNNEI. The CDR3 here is CASGMEAEETQYF. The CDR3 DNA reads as TGTGCCAGCGGTATGGAGGCGGAGGAGACCCAGTACTTC.

The CDR3 spells CSASQGASNQPQHF. Written as DNA, the CDR3 is TGCAGTGCTAGTCAGGGGGCGAGCAATCAGCCCCAGCATTTT. This sequence joins TRBV20-1 and TRBJ1-5, with 8 positions matching TRBD1. This CDR3 contains 14 residues. Per germline, CDR1 DFQATT and CDR2 SNEGSKA (reference sequence). J was trimmed by 1 base and V by 3 bases; bases with no gene match: 2.

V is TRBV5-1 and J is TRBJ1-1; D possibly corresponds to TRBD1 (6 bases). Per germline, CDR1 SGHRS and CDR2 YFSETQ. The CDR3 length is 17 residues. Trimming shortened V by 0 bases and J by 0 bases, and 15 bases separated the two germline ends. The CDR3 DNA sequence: TGCGCCAGCAGCTTGGTGGGGGACACCTTCCTGAACACTGAAGCTTTCTTT. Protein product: CASSLVGDTFLNTEAFF.

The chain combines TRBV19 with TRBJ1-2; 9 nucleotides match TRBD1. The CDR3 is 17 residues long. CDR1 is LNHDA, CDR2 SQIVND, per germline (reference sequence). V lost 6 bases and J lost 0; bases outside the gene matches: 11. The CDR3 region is CASRDTGTGTSNYGYTF. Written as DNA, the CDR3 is TGTGCCAGTAGGGATACCGGGACAGGGACTTCTAACTATGGCTACACCTTC.

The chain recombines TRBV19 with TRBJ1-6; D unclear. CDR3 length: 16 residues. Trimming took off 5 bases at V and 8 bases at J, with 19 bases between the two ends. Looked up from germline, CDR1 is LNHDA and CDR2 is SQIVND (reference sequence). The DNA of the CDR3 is TGTGCCAGTAGTCCCCGTCAGGACCGGAGGGATTCACCCCTCCACTTT. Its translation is CASSPRQDRRDSPLHF.

DNA for the CDR3: TGTGCCAGCAGCCAACAGATGGAGACCCAGTACTTC. Protein: CASSQQMETQYF. The V and J genes are TRBV3-1 (or the pseudogene TRBV3-2) and TRBJ2-5; D not certain. The germline V and J ends were trimmed by 2 bases and 5 bases, with 6 bases remaining between them. This CDR3 has 12 residues. The germline gives CDR1 LGHDT, CDR2 YNNKEL (reference sequence).

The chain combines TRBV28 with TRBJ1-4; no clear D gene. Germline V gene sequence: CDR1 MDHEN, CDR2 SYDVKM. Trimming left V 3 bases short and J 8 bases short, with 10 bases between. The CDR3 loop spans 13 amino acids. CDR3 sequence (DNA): TGTGCCAGCAGTTTCTCGCTCGAGGAAAAACTGTTTTTT. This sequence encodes CASSFSLEEKLFF.

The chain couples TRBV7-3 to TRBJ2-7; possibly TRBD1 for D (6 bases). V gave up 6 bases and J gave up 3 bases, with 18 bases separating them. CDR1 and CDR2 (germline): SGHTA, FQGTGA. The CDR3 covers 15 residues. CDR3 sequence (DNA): TGTGCCAGCAGAAGAGACAGGTCAGGGAACTACGAGCAGTACTTC. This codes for CASRRDRSGNYEQYF.

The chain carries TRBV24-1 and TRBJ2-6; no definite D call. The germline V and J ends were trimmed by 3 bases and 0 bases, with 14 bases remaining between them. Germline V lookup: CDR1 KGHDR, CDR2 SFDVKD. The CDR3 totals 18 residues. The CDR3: CATSDPAETYSGANVLTF. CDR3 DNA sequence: TGTGCCACCAGTGATCCTGCTGAAACTTACTCTGGGGCCAACGTCCTGACTTTC.